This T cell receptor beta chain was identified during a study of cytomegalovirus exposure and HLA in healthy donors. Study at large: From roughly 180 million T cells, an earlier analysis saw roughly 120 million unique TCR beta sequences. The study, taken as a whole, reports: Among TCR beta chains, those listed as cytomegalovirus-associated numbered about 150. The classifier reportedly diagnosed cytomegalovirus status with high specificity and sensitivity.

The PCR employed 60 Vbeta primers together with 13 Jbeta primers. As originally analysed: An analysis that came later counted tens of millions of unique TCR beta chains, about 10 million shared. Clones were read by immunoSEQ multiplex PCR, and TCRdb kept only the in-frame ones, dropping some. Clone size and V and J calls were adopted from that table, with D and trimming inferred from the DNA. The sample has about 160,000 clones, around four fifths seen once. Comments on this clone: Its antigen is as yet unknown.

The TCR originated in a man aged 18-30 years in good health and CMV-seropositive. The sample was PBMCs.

The CDR3 DNA sequence: TGTGCCAGCAGTTTCGGTCGACTCATGGGAGAGTTCTTC. It codes for CASSFGRLMGEFF. The chain combines TRBV28 with TRBJ2-1; TRBD2 is a possible D gene (5 bases). The germline V gene has CDR1 MDHEN and CDR2 SYDVKM. CDR3 length: 13 amino acids. V gave up 3 bases and J gave up 14 bases, with 17 bases separating them. The full variable domain, rest sourced from reference TRBV28 and TRBJ2-1, is DVKVTQSSRYLVKRTGEKVFLECVQDMDHENMFWYRQDPGLGLRLIYFSYDVKMKEKGDIPEGYSVSREKKERFSLILESASTNQTSMYLCASSFGRLMGEFFGPGTRLTVL.